Sequencing of this T cell receptor beta chain was carried out in a study of blood T cells in healthy people across ages. A second PCR, run for roughly 7 to 11 cycles, used a sample-barcoded 5' primer plus a J-beta primer mix. TCRdb re-derived calls from the 5' RACE reads in MiXCR, one entry per CDR3 protein. The sample holds about 670,000 distinct CDR3 sequences, around 38% seen once. The CDR3 length is 14 residues. Germline V gives CDR1 WNHNN, CDR2 SYGVQD (reference sequence). Trimming took 5 bases from V and 2 from J; bases not matched to a gene: 6. This clonotype was counted a few times. The sample was blood. The J gene is TRBJ2-7, the V gene TRBV10-1, with 7 bases that match TRBD2. The receptor's source is a man at least 80 years old in good health. The chain's CDR3 is CASSRAGEAYEQYF. Here the CDR3 DNA reads TGCGCCAGCAGTAGGGCGGGAGAGGCCTACGAGCAGTACTTC.